The clone carrying this TCR beta chain appeared a few times. Its specificity is unknown. This sample stems from a study of cytomegalovirus exposure and HLA in healthy donors. Study-wide context: Among the 350 to 400 donors who were genotyped, approximately 83% fell in the genetic ancestry cluster that is associated with self-reported Caucasian donors.

Study results and caveats: Accurate prediction of HLA-A and HLA-B alleles (for most subjects) was reportedly achieved from TCR beta sequences. Using a false discovery rate of 0.05, a later analysis showed that approximately 18,000 TCR beta sequences were associated with HLA alleles. In a later analysis, an Asian-associated ancestry cluster reportedly showed fewer N-insertions than the roughly 730-donor mean.

It was with 60 Vbeta and 13 Jbeta primers that the PCR ran. Method: immunoSEQ multiplex PCR; TCRdb's copy keeps in-frame clones and lacks some. The repertoire has around 140,000 clones, just under 75% of them found once; the top ten carry approximately 1.8%. Between the trimmed V and J ends, which lost 3 bases and 5 bases, there was a span of 10 bases. CDR3 length: 14 amino acids. Germline lookup yields CDR1 SGHTA and CDR2 FQGNSA. This clonotype originated in a woman between 18 and 30 years old in good health and CMV-seronegative. Sequenced: PBMCs. The chain couples TRBV7-2 to TRBJ2-2; D may be TRBD1 (7 bases). DNA of the CDR3: TGTGCCAGCAGCTTCCAGGGGGGAACCGGGGAGCTGTTTTTT. This translates into CASSFQGGTGELFF.